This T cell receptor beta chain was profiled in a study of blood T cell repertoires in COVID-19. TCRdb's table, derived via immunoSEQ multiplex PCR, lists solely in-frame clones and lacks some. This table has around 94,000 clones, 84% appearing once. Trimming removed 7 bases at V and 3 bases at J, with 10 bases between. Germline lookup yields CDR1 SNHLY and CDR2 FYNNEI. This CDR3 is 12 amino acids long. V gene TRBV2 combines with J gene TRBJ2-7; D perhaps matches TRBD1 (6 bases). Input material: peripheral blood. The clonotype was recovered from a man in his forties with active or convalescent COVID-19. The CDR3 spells CASTQQGYEQYF. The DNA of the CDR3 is TGTGCCAGCACACAACAGGGCTACGAGCAGTACTTC.